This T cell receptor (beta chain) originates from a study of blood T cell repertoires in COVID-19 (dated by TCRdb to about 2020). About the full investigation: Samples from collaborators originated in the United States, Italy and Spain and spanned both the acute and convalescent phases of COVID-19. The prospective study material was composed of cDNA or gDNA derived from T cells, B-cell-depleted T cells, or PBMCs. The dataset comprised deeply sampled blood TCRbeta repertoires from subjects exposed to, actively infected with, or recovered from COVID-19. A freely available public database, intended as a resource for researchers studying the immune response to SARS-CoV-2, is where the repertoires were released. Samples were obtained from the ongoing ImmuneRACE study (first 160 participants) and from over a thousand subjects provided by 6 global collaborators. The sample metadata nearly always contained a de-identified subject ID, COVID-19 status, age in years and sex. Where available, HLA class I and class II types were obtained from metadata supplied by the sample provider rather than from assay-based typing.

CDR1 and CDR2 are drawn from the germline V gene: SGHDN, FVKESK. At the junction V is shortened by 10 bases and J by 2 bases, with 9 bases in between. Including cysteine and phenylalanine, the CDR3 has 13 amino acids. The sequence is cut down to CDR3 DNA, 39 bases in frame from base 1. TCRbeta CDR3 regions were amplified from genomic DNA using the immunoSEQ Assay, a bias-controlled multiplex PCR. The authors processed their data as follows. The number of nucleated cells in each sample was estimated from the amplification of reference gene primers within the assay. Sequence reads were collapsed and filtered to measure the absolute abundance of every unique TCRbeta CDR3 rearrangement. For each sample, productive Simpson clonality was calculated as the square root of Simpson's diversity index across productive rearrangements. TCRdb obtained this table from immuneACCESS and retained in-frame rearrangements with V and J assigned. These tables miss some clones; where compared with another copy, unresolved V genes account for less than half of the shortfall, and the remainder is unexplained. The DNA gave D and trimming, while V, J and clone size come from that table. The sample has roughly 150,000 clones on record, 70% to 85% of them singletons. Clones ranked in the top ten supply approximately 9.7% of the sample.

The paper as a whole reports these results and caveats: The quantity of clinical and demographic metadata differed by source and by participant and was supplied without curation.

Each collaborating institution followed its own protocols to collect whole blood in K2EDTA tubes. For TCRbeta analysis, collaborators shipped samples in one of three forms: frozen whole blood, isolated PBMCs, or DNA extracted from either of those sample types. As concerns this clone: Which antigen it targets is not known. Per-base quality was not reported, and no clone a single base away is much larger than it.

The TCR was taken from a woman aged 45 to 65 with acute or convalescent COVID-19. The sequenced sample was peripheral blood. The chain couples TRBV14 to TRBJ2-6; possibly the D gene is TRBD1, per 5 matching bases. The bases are TGTGCCACAAGGGGCGCTGGGGCCAACGTCCTGACTTTC. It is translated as CATRGAGANVLTF.